Listed here are 9 T cell receptor beta chains from one sample, sequenced in a study of T cell repertoires in cytomegalovirus infection. TCRdb analysed the reads with MiXCR anew, one entry per CDR3 protein. The sample holds about 220,000 distinct CDR3 sequences; around 35% are singletons and the top ten take 55% to 60%. These receptors' targets are unknown. Specimen: CD8+ T cells from cultured PBMCs, collected from culture after CMV antigen stimulation. Source of these receptors: a human donor in good health (CMV status not recorded). Some clones in this sample may be carry-over from other donors' samples.

This chain links TRBV27 with TRBJ2-7, with D perhaps matching TRBD1 (6 bases). Trimming stripped 5 bases from V and 4 bases from J, with 15 bases between. CDR3 size: 14 residues. The germline V gene has CDR1 MNHEY and CDR2 SMNVEV (reference sequence). The CDR3 region has the DNA TGTGCCAGCAGTGAACAGGGTTATAGTTACGAGCAGTACTTC. The encoded protein is CASSEQGYSYEQYF.

The chain links TRBV4-1 to TRBJ2-3, with D hard to call. Germline V gene lookup returns CDR1 MGHRA and CDR2 YSYEKL. The CDR3 is 15 residues long. V lost 5 bases to trimming and J lost 4 bases, with 16 bases between them. The CDR3 nucleotides read TGCGCCAGCAGCTACTACCACGGCTCCGCAGATACGCAGTATTTT. Residues: CASSYYHGSADTQYF.

The table lists this clonotype with a few counts. CDR3 amino acids: CASKGNEQFF. CDR3 nucleotides: TGTGCCAGCAAGGGCAATGAGCAGTTCTTC. The genes are TRBV2 and TRBJ2-1; D is uncertain. V dropped 7 bases and J dropped 6 bases, with 4 bases sitting between them. Germline CDR1 SNHLY, CDR2 FYNNEI. The CDR3 consists of 10 residues.

The chain is built from TRBV7-3 and TRBJ2-7; 10 positions agree with TRBD1. CDR1 is SGHTA and CDR2 is FQGTGA in the germline V gene. Trimming at V came to 5 bases and at J to 7 bases, leaving 5 bases not matched to a gene. This CDR3 comprises 13 residues. For the CDR3, the DNA is TGTGCCAGCAGCCCGACAGGGGGCGGAGAGCAGTACTTC. Its protein product is CASSPTGGGEQYF.

V gene TRBV7-9 combines with J gene TRBJ1-2; the match to TRBD1 covers 7 bases. CDR1 is SEHNR and CDR2 is FQNEAQ in the germline V gene (reference sequence). Trimming took 1 base from V and 8 from J; bases not matched to a gene: 10. This CDR3 is 15 amino acids long. Here the CDR3 reads CASSLGDTGAQGYTF. CDR3 nucleotide sequence: TGTGCCAGCAGCTTAGGGGATACAGGGGCTCAAGGCTACACCTTC. Drawing the rest from reference TRBV7-9 and TRBJ1-2, the complete variable domain is DTGVSQNPRHKITKRGQNVTFRCDPISEHNRLYWYRQTLGQGPEFLTYFQNEAQLEKSRLLSDRFSAERPKGSFSTLEIQRTEQGDSAMYLCASSLGDTGAQGYTFGSGTRLTVV.

The chain has TRBV27 and TRBJ2-7; 7 bases are shared with TRBD1. Germline assignment: CDR1 MNHEY and CDR2 SMNVEV (reference sequence). V lost 7 bases and J lost 2; bases outside the gene matches: 14. The CDR3 covers 16 residues. This chain's CDR3 is CASTPSNGDRAYEQYF. CDR3 nucleotide sequence: TGTGCCAGCACTCCTTCGAATGGTGACAGGGCCTACGAGCAGTACTTC.

This clonotype was counted only a few times. This chain uses TRBV11-2 with TRBJ1-4; D is unresolved. Trimming shortened V by 0 bases and J by 10 bases, and 18 bases separated the two germline ends. Germline V gene lookup returns CDR1 SGHAT and CDR2 FQNNGV. The CDR3 extends over 16 amino acids. CDR3 coding DNA: TGTGCCAGCAGCTTAGATTTGCCAGAACTTCAAGGAAAACTGTTTTTT. Translated: CASSLDLPELQGKLFF.

This clonotype was detected a few times. V is TRBV6-5 and J is TRBJ2-7; the match to TRBD1 covers 8 bases. Germline-derived CDR1 and CDR2 are MNHEY and SVGAGI. V was pared by 1 base and J by 7 bases, with 18 bases of the junction left unmatched. The length of the CDR3 is 18 residues. DNA of the CDR3: TGTGCCAGCAGTTACTACCGCCGGGGGTGGGACAGGCCTGGGGAGCAGTACTTC. It is translated as CASSYYRRGWDRPGEQYF.

This clonotype appeared a few times. This chain links TRBV27 with TRBJ2-3; D is ambiguous. Per the germline V gene, CDR1 is MNHEY and CDR2 is SMNVEV (reference sequence). V was cut by 3 bases and J by 1 base, with 14 bases left in between. The CDR3 sequence is 16 residues long. CDR3 in DNA: TGTGCCAGCAGTTTCGGGTTCTCATCGCGCACAGATACGCAGTATTTT. Protein sequence: CASSFGFSSRTDTQYF.